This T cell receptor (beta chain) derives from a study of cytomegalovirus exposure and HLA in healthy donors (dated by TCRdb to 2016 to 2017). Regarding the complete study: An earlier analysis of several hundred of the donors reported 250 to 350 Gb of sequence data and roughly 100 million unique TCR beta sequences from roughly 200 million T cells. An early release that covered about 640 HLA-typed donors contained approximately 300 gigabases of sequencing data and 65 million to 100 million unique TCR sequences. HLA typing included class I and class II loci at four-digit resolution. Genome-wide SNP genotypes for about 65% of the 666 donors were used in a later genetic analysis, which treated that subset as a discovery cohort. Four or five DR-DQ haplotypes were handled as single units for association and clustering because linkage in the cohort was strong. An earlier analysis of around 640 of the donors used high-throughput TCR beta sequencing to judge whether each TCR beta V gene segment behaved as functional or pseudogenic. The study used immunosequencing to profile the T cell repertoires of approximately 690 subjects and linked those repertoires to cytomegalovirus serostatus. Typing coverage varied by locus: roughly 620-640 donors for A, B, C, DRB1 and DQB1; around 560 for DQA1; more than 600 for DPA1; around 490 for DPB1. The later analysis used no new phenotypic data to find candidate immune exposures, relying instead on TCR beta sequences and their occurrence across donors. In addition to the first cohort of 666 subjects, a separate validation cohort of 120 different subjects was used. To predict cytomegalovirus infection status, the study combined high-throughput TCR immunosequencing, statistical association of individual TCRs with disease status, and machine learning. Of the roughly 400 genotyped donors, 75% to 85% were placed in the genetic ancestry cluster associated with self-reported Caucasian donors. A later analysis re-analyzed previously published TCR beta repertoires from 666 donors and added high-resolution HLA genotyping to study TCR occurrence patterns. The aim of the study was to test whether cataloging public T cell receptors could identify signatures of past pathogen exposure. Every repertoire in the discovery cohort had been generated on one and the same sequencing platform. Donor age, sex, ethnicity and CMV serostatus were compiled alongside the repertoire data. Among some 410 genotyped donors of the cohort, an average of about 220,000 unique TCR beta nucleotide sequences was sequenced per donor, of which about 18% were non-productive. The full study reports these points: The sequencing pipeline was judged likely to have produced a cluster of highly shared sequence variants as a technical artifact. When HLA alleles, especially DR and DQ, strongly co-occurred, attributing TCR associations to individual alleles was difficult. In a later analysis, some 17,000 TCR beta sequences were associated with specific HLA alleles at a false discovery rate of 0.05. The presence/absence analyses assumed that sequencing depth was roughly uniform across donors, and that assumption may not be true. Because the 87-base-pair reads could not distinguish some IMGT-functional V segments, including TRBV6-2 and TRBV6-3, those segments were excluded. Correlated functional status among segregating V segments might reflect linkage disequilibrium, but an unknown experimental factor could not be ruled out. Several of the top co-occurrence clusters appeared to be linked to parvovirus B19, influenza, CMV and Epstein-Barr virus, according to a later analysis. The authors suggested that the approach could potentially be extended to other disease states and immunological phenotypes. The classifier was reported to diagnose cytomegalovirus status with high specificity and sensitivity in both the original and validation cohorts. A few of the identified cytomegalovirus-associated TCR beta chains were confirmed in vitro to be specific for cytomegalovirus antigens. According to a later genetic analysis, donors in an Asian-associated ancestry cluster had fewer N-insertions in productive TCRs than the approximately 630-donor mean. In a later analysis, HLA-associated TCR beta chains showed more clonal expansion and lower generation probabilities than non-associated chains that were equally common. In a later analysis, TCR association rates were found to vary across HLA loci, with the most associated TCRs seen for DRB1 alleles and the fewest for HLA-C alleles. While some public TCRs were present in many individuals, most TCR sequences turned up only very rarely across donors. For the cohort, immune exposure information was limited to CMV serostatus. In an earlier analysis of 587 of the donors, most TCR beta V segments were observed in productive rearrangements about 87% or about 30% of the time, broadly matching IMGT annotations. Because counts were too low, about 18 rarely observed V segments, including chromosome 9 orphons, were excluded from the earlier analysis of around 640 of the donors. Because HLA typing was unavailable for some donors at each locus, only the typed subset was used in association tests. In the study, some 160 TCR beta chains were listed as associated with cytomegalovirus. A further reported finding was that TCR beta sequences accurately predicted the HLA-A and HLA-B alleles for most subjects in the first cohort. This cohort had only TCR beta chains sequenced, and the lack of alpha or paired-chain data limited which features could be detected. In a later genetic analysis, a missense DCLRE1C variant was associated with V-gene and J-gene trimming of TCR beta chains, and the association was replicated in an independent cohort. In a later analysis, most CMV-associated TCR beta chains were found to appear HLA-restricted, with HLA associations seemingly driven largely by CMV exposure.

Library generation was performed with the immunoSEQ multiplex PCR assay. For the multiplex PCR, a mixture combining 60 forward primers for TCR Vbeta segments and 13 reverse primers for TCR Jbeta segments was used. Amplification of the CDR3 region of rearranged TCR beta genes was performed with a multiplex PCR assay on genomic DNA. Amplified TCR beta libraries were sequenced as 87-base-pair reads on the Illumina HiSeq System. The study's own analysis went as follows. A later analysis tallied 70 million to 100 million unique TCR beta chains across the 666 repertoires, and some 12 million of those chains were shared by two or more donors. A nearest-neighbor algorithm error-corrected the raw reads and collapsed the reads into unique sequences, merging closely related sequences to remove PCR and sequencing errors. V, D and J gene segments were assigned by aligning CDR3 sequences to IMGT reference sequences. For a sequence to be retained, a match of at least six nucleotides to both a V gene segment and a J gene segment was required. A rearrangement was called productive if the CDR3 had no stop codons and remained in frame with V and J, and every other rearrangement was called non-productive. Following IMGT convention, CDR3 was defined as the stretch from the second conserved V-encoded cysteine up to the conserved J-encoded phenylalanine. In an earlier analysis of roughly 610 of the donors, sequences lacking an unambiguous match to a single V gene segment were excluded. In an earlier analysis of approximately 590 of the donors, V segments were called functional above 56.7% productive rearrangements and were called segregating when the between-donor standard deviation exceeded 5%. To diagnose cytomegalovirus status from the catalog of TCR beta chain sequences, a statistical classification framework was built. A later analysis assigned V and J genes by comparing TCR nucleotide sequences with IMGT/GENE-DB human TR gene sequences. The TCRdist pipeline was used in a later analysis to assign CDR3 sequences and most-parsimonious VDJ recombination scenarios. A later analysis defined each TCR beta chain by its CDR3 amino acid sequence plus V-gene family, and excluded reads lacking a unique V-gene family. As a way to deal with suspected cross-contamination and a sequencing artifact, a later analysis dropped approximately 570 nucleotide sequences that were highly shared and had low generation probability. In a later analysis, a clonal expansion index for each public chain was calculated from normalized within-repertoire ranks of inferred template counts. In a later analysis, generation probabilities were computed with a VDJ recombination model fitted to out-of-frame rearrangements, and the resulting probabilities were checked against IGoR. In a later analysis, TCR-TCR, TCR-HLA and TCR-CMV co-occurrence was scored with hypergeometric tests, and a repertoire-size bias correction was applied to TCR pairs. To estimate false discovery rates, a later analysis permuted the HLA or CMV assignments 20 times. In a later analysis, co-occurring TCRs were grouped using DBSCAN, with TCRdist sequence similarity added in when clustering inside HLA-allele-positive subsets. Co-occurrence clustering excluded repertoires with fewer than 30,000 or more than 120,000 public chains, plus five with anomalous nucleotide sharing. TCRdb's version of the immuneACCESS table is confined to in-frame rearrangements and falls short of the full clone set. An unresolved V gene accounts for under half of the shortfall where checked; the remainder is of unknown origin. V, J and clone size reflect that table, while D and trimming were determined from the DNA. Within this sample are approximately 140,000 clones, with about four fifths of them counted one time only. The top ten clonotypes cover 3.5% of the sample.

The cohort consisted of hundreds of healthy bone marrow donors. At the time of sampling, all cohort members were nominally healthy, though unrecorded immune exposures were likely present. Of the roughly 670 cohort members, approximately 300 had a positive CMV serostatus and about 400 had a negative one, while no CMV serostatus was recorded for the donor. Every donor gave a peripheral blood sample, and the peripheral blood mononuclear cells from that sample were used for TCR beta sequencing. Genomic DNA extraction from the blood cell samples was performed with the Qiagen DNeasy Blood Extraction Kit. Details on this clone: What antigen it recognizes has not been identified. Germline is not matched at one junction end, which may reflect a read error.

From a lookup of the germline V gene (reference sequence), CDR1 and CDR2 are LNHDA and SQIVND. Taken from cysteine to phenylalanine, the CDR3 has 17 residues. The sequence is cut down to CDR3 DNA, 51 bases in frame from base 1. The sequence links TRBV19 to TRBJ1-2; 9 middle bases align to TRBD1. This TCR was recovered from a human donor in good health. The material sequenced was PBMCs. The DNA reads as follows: TGTGCCAGTAGTATAGCCGCCGGGACAGGGACCAACTATGGCTACCCCTTC. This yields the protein CASSIAAGTGTNYGYPF.